This T cell receptor beta chain was sequenced for a study of T cell responses to AZD1222 COVID-19 vaccine. Findings and caveats of the study: A mostly white British donor set with more females was recruited, and clonal diversity was possibly underestimated. Repertoires in all cases were sampled only once the peak T cell response had passed.

Sequenced by immunoSEQ multiplex PCR; TCRdb stores in-frame clones only, minus some. The sample shows 120,000 or so clones, about 90% of them seen only once. Concerning this clone: As yet, its antigen is unknown.

Trimming left V 5 bases short and J 2 bases short, with 10 bases between. Germline loops: CDR1 MNHEY, CDR2 SMNVEV (reference sequence). The CDR3 spans 15 residues. The V gene is TRBV27, the J gene TRBJ2-6; perhaps TRBD1 as D (5 bases). Sequences were derived from peripheral blood, sampled on day 0 of AZD1222 vaccination. This TCR was recovered from an adult in good health. CDR3 sequence reads: CASSETGTGANVLTF. CDR3 coding DNA: TGTGCCAGCAGTGAAACAGGCACTGGGGCCAACGTCCTGACTTTC.